This T cell receptor beta chain came from a study of cytomegalovirus exposure and HLA in healthy donors. Turning to the study itself: Prior work identified around 100 million unique TCR beta sequences in about 179 million T cells. Overall study findings and caveats: Sequencing depth roughly uniform across donors was assumed in presence/absence analyses. Some V segments, including TRBV6-2 and TRBV6-3, were excluded as indistinguishable.

Trimming cost V 0 bases and J 9 bases, with 12 bases left between them. The germline V gene encodes CDR1 SGHKS and CDR2 YYEKEE (reference sequence). This CDR3 region has 13 residues. As concerns this clone: Its antigen is currently unknown.

Use of 60 Vbeta and 13 Jbeta primers characterized the PCR. The method was immunoSEQ multiplex PCR; TCRdb's version includes in-frame clones alone and lacks a portion of them. The data contain over 100,000 clones, about 60% of them seen just once; the ten biggest clones take up less than 5%. This clonotype was sampled from a human donor in good health. The sequencing sample was made of PBMCs. The V call is TRBV5-5, the J call TRBJ1-2; D may be TRBD1 (6 bases). CDR3 sequence (DNA): TGTGCCAGCAGCTTGGCGGGACAACTCAGCTACACCTTC. Its protein product is CASSLAGQLSYTF.